This T cell receptor beta chain was retrieved from a study of Ad26.COV2.S vaccination and SARS-CoV-2 variants. Study in general: Intramuscular Ad26.COV2.S doses were given once or twice, 56 days apart.

Findings and caveats of the study: Participants given vaccine showed non-spike TCR breadth similar to that of placebo recipients. The TCR-based breadth and depth measures might underestimate overall T cell responses.

Treatment noted: around 19 received Ad26.COV2.S at low or high dose, single or two shots; five or six received placebo; per-sample allocation not given. Sampling was done on day 63 after the first vaccine or placebo injection. This person who donated was an adult of 18-55 years in Boston. Here immunoSEQ multiplex PCR was the method, and the copy in TCRdb shows in-frame clones only, minus some. The sample records nearly 400,000 clones, 89% being singletons. As concerns this clone: Its cognate antigen is unknown.

The sample in question was peripheral blood, obtained in a trial of Ad26.COV2.S vaccine versus placebo. The TCR comes from a person between 18 and 59 years old who received the Ad26.COV2.S COVID-19 vaccine or a placebo.

The CDR3 DNA follows: TGTGCCAGCAGCTTGGACGTCAGCTCCTACAATGAGCAGTTCTTC. Its translation is CASSLDVSSYNEQFF. This rearrangement joins TRBV5-6 to TRBJ2-1; D call uncertain. Trimming pared 0 bases from V and 0 bases from J, leaving 7 bases between. Germline V lookup: CDR1 SGHDT, CDR2 YYEEEE. The CDR3 runs 15 residues.